The 20 T cell receptor beta chains below all came from one sample that was sequenced in a study of shared clonotypes between healthy human individuals. Libraries were prepared by immunoSEQ multiplex PCR; TCRdb keeps only in-frame clonotypes and omits some of them. The table records a few million clones, just over 90% of them present only once. The sequenced sample consisted of naive CD4+ T cells sorted from blood. Noted subset: CD45RA+ positively selected. Source of these receptors: a man between 18 and 29 years old in good health.

In DNA, the CDR3 is TGTGCCAGCAGCTTCCCCTCGGGCACAGATACGCAGTATTTT. Residues: CASSFPSGTDTQYF. The J gene is TRBJ2-3, the V gene TRBV7-9; D not resolved. Germline V gene lookup returns CDR1 SEHNR and CDR2 FQNEAQ (reference sequence). Between the trimmed V and J ends, which lost 3 bases and 1 base, there was a span of 8 bases. This CDR3 spans 14 amino acids.

J is TRBJ1-4 and V is TRBV27, with 9 positions matching TRBD1. This CDR3 region has 16 residues. Per the germline V gene, CDR1 is MNHEY and CDR2 is SMNVEV (reference sequence). The junction had 10 bases not matched to a gene; V was cut back by 8 bases and J by 3 bases. The CDR3 loop is CASAHPGQGANEKLFF. The CDR3 DNA reads as TGTGCCAGCGCCCACCCGGGACAGGGAGCTAATGAAAAACTGTTTTTT.

V usage is TRBV11-2 and J usage is TRBJ2-7; D is possibly TRBD2 (5 bases). Per the germline V gene, CDR1 is SGHAT and CDR2 is FQNNGV. This CDR3 is 15 amino acids long. V shed 6 bases and J shed 3 bases, with 18 bases lying between them. CDR3: CASRTRAGGGYEQYF. CDR3 nucleotides: TGTGCCAGCAGGACACGGGCAGGAGGAGGCTACGAGCAGTACTTC.

The chain is built from TRBV5-1 and TRBJ2-3; the D gene could be TRBD1 or TRBD2 (5 bases each). V lost 0 bases to trimming and J lost 7 bases, with 18 bases between them. This CDR3 has 16 residues. Per the germline V gene, CDR1 is SGHRS and CDR2 is YFSETQ. In nucleotides, the CDR3 is TGCGCCAGCAGCTTGGTGGGTGGGGGTAGTCTTCATACGCAGTATTTT. It encodes CASSLVGGGSLHTQYF.

This clone has only one observation. The chain links TRBV13 to TRBJ2-2, with TRBD1 identical over 7 bases. Looked up from germline, CDR1 is PRHDT and CDR2 is FYEKMQ (reference sequence). Germline trimming cut 0 bases from V and 5 bases from J; bases unmatched to any gene: 3. This CDR3 has 15 residues. CDR3 coding DNA: TGTGCCAGCAGCTTAGGACAGGGGTATACCGGGGAGCTGTTTTTT. It is translated as CASSLGQGYTGELFF.

The chain carries TRBV7-6 and TRBJ2-3, with D perhaps TRBD1 (6 bases). Between the trimmed V and J ends, which lost 0 bases and 1 base, there was a span of 11 bases. The germline V gene encodes CDR1 SGHVS and CDR2 FNYEAQ. This CDR3 spans 16 amino acids. CDR3 protein: CASSLAQGMGTDTQYF. The CDR3 DNA reads as TGTGCCAGCAGCTTAGCGCAGGGGATGGGCACAGATACGCAGTATTTT.

A note on this clone: Within the sample, other DNA sequences also encode this same CDR3. The chain couples TRBV19 to TRBJ2-3, with 9 bases that match TRBD2. Germline trimming cut 1 base from V and 0 bases from J; bases unmatched to any gene: 2. Looked up from germline, CDR1 is LNHDA and CDR2 is SQIVND (reference sequence). The CDR3 consists of 16 residues. This CDR3 reads CASSIGLAGSTDTQYF. Here the CDR3 DNA reads TGTGCCAGTAGTATAGGGCTAGCGGGAAGCACAGATACGCAGTATTTT.

The J gene is TRBJ2-1, the V gene TRBV5-4; D possibly corresponds to TRBD1 (7 bases). The CDR3 runs 14 residues. V was pared by 0 bases and J by 10 bases, with 14 bases between. From germline, CDR1 is SGHNT and CDR2 YYREEE (reference sequence). The CDR3, as DNA: TGTGCCAGCAGCTTGGCTTGGGGGGACAGCGAGCAGTTCTTC. The encoded protein is CASSLAWGDSEQFF.

J is TRBJ1-6 and V is TRBV30, with a possible D match to TRBD1 (5 bases). The CDR3 has 13 amino acids. The germline V and J ends were trimmed by 3 bases and 10 bases, with 13 bases remaining between them. Germline CDR1 is GTSNPN and CDR2 is SVGIG (reference sequence). CDR3 sequence reads: CAWSNGGESPLHF. The CDR3 DNA is TGTGCCTGGAGCAATGGGGGTGAGTCACCCCTCCACTTT. The full variable domain, rest sourced from reference TRBV30 and TRBJ1-6, is SQTIHQWPATLVQPVGSPLSLECTVEGTSNPNLYWYRQAAGRGLQLLFYSVGIGQISSEVPQNLSASRPQDRQFILSSKKLLLSDSGFYLCAWSNGGESPLHFGNGTRLTVT.

On this clone: Other nucleotide sequences in the sample specify the same CDR3. V gene TRBV6-5 combines with J gene TRBJ2-7, with 8 bases aligning to TRBD1. Germline assignment: CDR1 MNHEY and CDR2 SVGAGI. There are 14 residues in the CDR3. J lost 3 bases, V lost 3 bases, and 4 bases had no gene match. Here the CDR3 reads CASSYGQGFYEQYF. The CDR3 nucleotides are TGTGCCAGCAGTTATGGACAGGGATTCTACGAGCAGTACTTC.

A word on this clone: Other nucleotide sequences from this sample produce the same CDR3. The gene calls are TRBV7-9 and TRBJ2-7; possibly TRBD2 for D (7 bases). Trimming pared 1 base from V and 6 bases from J, leaving 10 bases between. The CDR3 length is 13 residues. Germline V lookup: CDR1 SEHNR, CDR2 FQNEAQ (reference sequence). The CDR3 here is CASSLVGGREQYF. The CDR3 DNA reads TGTGCCAGCAGCTTAGTGGGGGGGCGCGAGCAGTACTTC.

A word on this clone: The sample carries other DNA sequences with the same CDR3. The V call is TRBV10-1, the J call TRBJ2-5, with 7 bases aligning to TRBD1. Germline CDR1 reads WNHNN; CDR2 reads SYGVQD (reference sequence). The CDR3 loop spans 13 amino acids. V was clipped by 6 bases and J by 1 base; unmatched bases: 2. DNA of the CDR3: TGCGCCAGCAGCCGGGACAGCCAAGAGACCCAGTACTTC. It codes for CASSRDSQETQYF.

The CDR3 DNA sequence: TGTGCCAGCAGCCCGGGGGCCCTCCAAGAGACCCAGTACTTC. Translated: CASSPGALQETQYF. The chain recombines TRBV5-4 with TRBJ2-5, with D perhaps assigned TRBD1 or TRBD2 (6 bases each). V was clipped by 4 bases and J by 1 base, with 11 bases between them. The CDR3 loop spans 14 amino acids. From germline, CDR1 is SGHNT and CDR2 YYREEE (reference sequence).

J is TRBJ2-2 and V is TRBV5-1, with 10 bases lining up with TRBD2. This CDR3 contains 17 residues. CDR1 is SGHRS and CDR2 is YFSETQ in the germline V gene. Unmatched junction bases numbered 6, after V lost 0 bases and J lost 4 bases. The CDR3 DNA reads TGCGCCAGCAGCTTGGGCCGGACTAGCGGAACCACCGGGGAGCTGTTTTTT. Translating it yields CASSLGRTSGTTGELFF.

To note about this clone: Its ends do not fully match the called genes, so a read error is possible. The chain links TRBV5-1 to TRBJ1-6; D remains unclear. Germline values: CDR1 SGHRS, CDR2 YFSETQ. The CDR3 totals 15 residues. CDR3 residues: CASTLGSPENSPLHF. CDR3 bases: TGCGCCAGCACCTTGGGGAGTCCAGAGAATTCACCCCTCCACTTT. The full variable domain, rest sourced from reference TRBV5-1 and TRBJ1-6, is KAGVTQTPRYLIKTRGQQVTLSCSPISGHRSVSWYQQTPGQGLQFLFEYFSETQRNKGNFPGRFSGRQFSNSRSEMNVSTLELGDSALYLCASTLGSPENSPLHFGNGTRLTVT.

The chain links TRBV5-1 to TRBJ2-1, with 9 bases aligning to TRBD2. Germline loops: CDR1 SGHRS, CDR2 YFSETQ. Trimming removed 7 bases from V and 6 bases from J; junction bases left unmatched: 8. The CDR3 consists of 14 residues. DNA for the CDR3: TGCGCCAGCCGACTAGCGGACCTCTTCAATGAGCAGTTCTTC. Protein product: CASRLADLFNEQFF.

This chain connects TRBV28 to TRBJ1-4; D is possibly TRBD1 (6 bases). There are 16 residues in the CDR3. CDR1 is MDHEN and CDR2 is SYDVKM in the germline V gene. V was trimmed by 6 bases and J by 6 bases, leaving 20 bases between them. The CDR3 nucleotides are TGTGCCAGCAGCCCCTCCCGGGGGCGTATGGATGAAAAACTGTTTTTT. It is translated as CASSPSRGRMDEKLFF.

The chain couples TRBV5-4 to TRBJ1-2; TRBD1 might be the D (5 bases). CDR1 is SGHNT, CDR2 YYREEE, per germline (reference sequence). Trimming shortened V by 0 bases and J by 5 bases, and 17 bases separated the two germline ends. CDR3 size: 16 residues. The CDR3 reads CASSLGAGPEGYGYTF. The CDR3 DNA follows: TGTGCCAGCAGCTTGGGTGCCGGGCCGGAGGGGTATGGCTACACCTTC.

V gene TRBV6-5 combines with J gene TRBJ2-7; D possibly uses TRBD1 or TRBD2 (6 bases each). Trimming took off 6 bases at V and 2 bases at J, with 14 bases between the two ends. In germline, CDR1 is MNHEY, CDR2 SVGAGI. The CDR3 consists of 14 residues. CDR3 DNA: TGTGCCAGCAGGCGCTGGGGGGCGACCTACGAGCAGTACTTC. It encodes CASRRWGATYEQYF.

J is TRBJ2-3 and V is TRBV7-3, with D hard to call. V was shortened by 5 bases and J by 6 bases, with 18 bases between the two germline ends. The germline gives CDR1 SGHTA, CDR2 FQGTGA. CDR3 length: 15 amino acids. The CDR3 coding sequence is TGTGCCAGCAGCCATACCGGGCCGCCGGCGGATACGCAGTATTTT. As protein: CASSHTGPPADTQYF.